The 16 T cell receptor beta chains given below trace back to one sample, sequenced in a study of blood T cell repertoires in COVID-19. Produced via immunoSEQ multiplex PCR; TCRdb's table is partial and in-frame only. The data hold approximately 170,000 clones, with about four fifths observed a single time. The sample taken for sequencing was peripheral blood. The receptor source for this set is a woman of 80 years or more with acute or convalescent COVID-19.

The chain has TRBV5-6 and TRBJ2-7, with TRBD1 identical over 8 bases. The CDR3 has 16 residues. CDR1 is SGHDT, CDR2 YYEEEE, per germline. Trimming cost V 3 bases and J 4 bases; bases outside gene matches: 12. DNA for the CDR3: TGTGCCAGCAGCTCAGATCAGGGGGCGCGTATTTACGAGCAGTACTTC. This translates into CASSSDQGARIYEQYF.

J is TRBJ2-1 and V is TRBV5-6; a possible D gene is TRBD1 (6 bases). Germline V gene sequence: CDR1 SGHDT, CDR2 YYEEEE. The CDR3 consists of 12 residues. The germline V and J ends were trimmed by 5 bases and 6 bases, with 9 bases remaining between them. DNA of the CDR3: TGTGCCAGCAGTACAGGGAGCAATGAGCAGTTCTTC. This sequence encodes CASSTGSNEQFF.

The chain employs TRBV5-1 and TRBJ2-4, with TRBD2 matching 8 bases. Trimming took 0 bases from V and 0 from J; bases not matched to a gene: 8. This CDR3 comprises 18 residues. Germline V gives CDR1 SGHRS, CDR2 YFSETQ. The CDR3 region is CASSLEGLGELAKNIQYF. DNA for the CDR3: TGCGCCAGCAGCTTGGAGGGACTAGGGGAATTAGCCAAAAACATTCAGTACTTC.

V gene TRBV7-2 combines with J gene TRBJ1-2; tentatively, D is TRBD1 (5 bases). CDR1 and CDR2 (germline): SGHTA, FQGNSA. The CDR3 sequence is 16 residues long. V was clipped by 4 bases and J by 0 bases, with 15 bases between them. As DNA, the CDR3 is TGTGCCAGCAGCTCCACCGCGGGGACGACTAACTATGGCTACACCTTC. Residues: CASSSTAGTTNYGYTF.

The V and J genes are TRBV13 and TRBJ2-1, with 11 bases fitting TRBD2. The CDR3 extends over 17 amino acids. Germline loops: CDR1 PRHDT, CDR2 FYEKMQ (reference sequence). J gave up 2 bases and V 5 bases, and 8 bases lay outside the gene matches. CDR3 coding DNA: TGTGCCAGCAGCCCCATAGGGGGACTAGCGGCCTACAATGAGCAGTTCTTC. This encodes CASSPIGGLAAYNEQFF.

The chain is built from TRBV27 and TRBJ2-7; TRBD2 matches at 9 bases. This CDR3 has 14 residues. Germline CDR1 is MNHEY and CDR2 is SMNVEV (reference sequence). The ends lost 4 bases at V and 6 bases at J; junction bases unmatched: 7. This chain's CDR3 is CASSSLLSGSEQYF. CDR3 DNA sequence: TGTGCCAGCAGTTCCCTACTTAGCGGGAGCGAGCAGTACTTC.

The chain recombines TRBV10-3 with TRBJ1-1; D not certain. Germline loops: CDR1 ENHRY, CDR2 SYGVKD. Trimming removed 0 bases at V and 2 bases at J, with 4 bases between. This CDR3 has 13 residues. The CDR3 DNA is TGTGCCATCAGTGAGTCGCGAAACACTGAAGCTTTCTTT. Translating gives CAISESRNTEAFF.

The rearrangement uses TRBV3-1 (or the pseudogene TRBV3-2) and TRBJ2-1, with 12 nucleotides matching TRBD2. V lost 0 bases, J lost 9 bases, and 9 bases stayed unmatched. The CDR3 is 17 residues long. Germline CDR1 reads LGHDT; CDR2 reads YNNKEL (reference sequence). The CDR3 spells CASSQDVTSGSISEQFF. CDR3 in DNA: TGTGCCAGCAGCCAAGATGTGACTAGCGGGAGTATTAGTGAGCAGTTCTTC.

V gene TRBV9 combines with J gene TRBJ1-3; TRBD1 matches at 7 bases. The CDR3 runs to 15 residues. The V gene end was trimmed by 5 bases and the J gene end by 2 bases; junction bases not matched to a gene: 7. Germline assignment: CDR1 SGDLS and CDR2 YYNGEE. For the CDR3, the DNA is TGTGCCAGCAGTCCTGAGACAGGGACTGGAAACACCATATATTTT. As protein: CASSPETGTGNTIYF.

V is TRBV12-3 or TRBV12-4 and J is TRBJ1-1, with D unresolved. This CDR3 has 12 residues. Trimming left V 5 bases short and J 11 bases short, with 15 bases between. The CDR3, as DNA: TGTGCCAGCAGTCTCCCCGGGGTGGGGGCTTTCTTT. Residues: CASSLPGVGAFF.

Points on this clone: Additional DNA sequences in this sample encode the identical CDR3. This chain links TRBV28 with TRBJ2-3, with 12 positions matching TRBD2. The V and J ends lost 8 bases and 2 bases, in that order; junction bases with no gene match: 8. CDR3 length: 16 residues. Germline CDR1 MDHEN, CDR2 SYDVKM. CDR3: CASSGRLAGDTDTQYF. The CDR3 DNA is TGTGCCAGCTCTGGGAGACTAGCGGGGGACACAGATACGCAGTATTTT.

The J gene is TRBJ1-5, the V gene TRBV3-1 (or the pseudogene TRBV3-2), with 7 bases identical to TRBD1. CDR1 is LGHDT, CDR2 YNNKEL, per germline (reference sequence). This CDR3 is 15 amino acids long. J was trimmed by 8 bases and V by 0 bases; bases with no gene match: 7. CDR3 residues: CASSQDSTGWKPQHF. CDR3 DNA sequence: TGTGCCAGCAGCCAAGATTCGACAGGGTGGAAGCCCCAGCATTTT.

The V call is TRBV5-1, the J call TRBJ2-3; the match to TRBD2 covers 7 bases. Germline-derived CDR1 and CDR2 are SGHRS and YFSETQ. The J segment lost 0 bases and the V segment lost 1 base, leaving 8 bases of the junction unmatched. This CDR3 has 17 amino acids. CDR3 sequence: CASSLTRLAVSTDTQYF. The CDR3 coding sequence is TGCGCCAGCAGCTTGACCCGGCTAGCGGTGAGCACAGATACGCAGTATTTT.

J is TRBJ2-7 and V is TRBV2; 13 positions agree with TRBD2. Germline V lookup: CDR1 SNHLY, CDR2 FYNNEI. The CDR3 runs 18 residues. The trim removed 1 base at V and 7 bases at J, leaving 13 bases unmatched. Here the CDR3 DNA reads TGTGCCAGCAGTGAAGATCTGGGACTAGCGGGGTTGAAGGGGGAGCAGTACTTC. It codes for CASSEDLGLAGLKGEQYF.

The genes are TRBV6-5 and TRBJ2-1; tentatively, D is TRBD2 (5 bases). The CDR3 loop spans 15 amino acids. The V end lost 7 bases, the J end lost 6 bases, and 19 bases lay between the germline ends. Germline lookup yields CDR1 MNHEY and CDR2 SVGAGI. The CDR3 nucleotides read TGTGCCAGCACGAGGGCTCCCGGACGTCTCAATGAGCAGTTCTTC. This codes for CASTRAPGRLNEQFF.

The DNA for the CDR3 is TGTGCCAGCAGTTTGTCGGCCCGCCCCGGGGGACAGGGGTCGGCAGATACGCAGTATTTT. Encoded protein: CASSLSARPGGQGSADTQYF. This chain joins TRBV27 and TRBJ2-3; 10 positions agree with TRBD1. The germline V gene encodes CDR1 MNHEY and CDR2 SMNVEV (reference sequence). V lost 3 bases to trimming and J lost 4 bases; unmatched junction nucleotides: 19. This CDR3 is built from 20 residues.